These 24 T cell receptor beta chains came from one sample sequenced in a study of shared clonotypes between healthy human individuals. Terminally differentiated effector memory CD45RA+ cells were left out of the naive CD8 fraction, which was CD45RO-negative and positively selected for CCR7. Profiled with immunoSEQ multiplex PCR; TCRdb holds only in-frame clones, not every one. The sample comprises about 580,000 clones, 98% of which are singletons, and approximately 0.33% rests with the top ten. The specimen was naive CD8+ T cells sorted from blood. All receptors come from a man in his thirties or forties in good health.

The V and J genes are TRBV13 and TRBJ2-7; D ambiguous. The CDR3 has 13 amino acids. Germline assignment: CDR1 PRHDT and CDR2 FYEKMQ (reference sequence). V was shortened by 5 bases and J by 3 bases, with 11 bases between the two germline ends. As DNA, the CDR3 is TGTGCCAGCAGCCCGGGCCATCGCTACGAGCAGTACTTC. Its protein product is CASSPGHRYEQYF.

The V call is TRBV7-6, the J call TRBJ2-3, with D hard to call. The CDR3 is 14 residues long. V was pared by 3 bases and J by 6 bases, with 13 bases between. Per germline, CDR1 SGHVS and CDR2 FNYEAQ. The CDR3 DNA is TGTGCCAGCAGCTTGTCGTGGGTGTCGGATACGCAGTATTTT. It encodes CASSLSWVSDTQYF.

This rearrangement joins TRBV7-6 to TRBJ1-2, with D maybe TRBD1 (6 bases). This CDR3 region has 17 residues. Between the trimmed V and J ends, which lost 2 bases and 1 base, there was a span of 17 bases. Germline loops: CDR1 SGHVS, CDR2 FNYEAQ. The CDR3 loop reads CASSLTGLGTGNYGYTF. Written as DNA, the CDR3 is TGTGCCAGCAGCTTAACAGGGTTGGGTACTGGTAACTATGGCTACACCTTC. Combining the CDR3 with reference TRBV7-6 and TRBJ1-2 gives the whole variable domain GAGVSQSPRYKVTKRGQDVALRCDPISGHVSLYWYRQALGQGPEFLTYFNYEAQQDKSGLPNDRFSAERPEGSISTLTIQRTEQRDSAMYRCASSLTGLGTGNYGYTFGSGTRLTVV.

The V and J genes are TRBV2 and TRBJ2-7; D possibly corresponds to TRBD1 (6 bases). This CDR3 spans 11 amino acids. Trimming left V 8 bases short and J 3 bases short, with 8 bases between. Germline CDR1 is SNHLY and CDR2 is FYNNEI. CDR3 amino acids: CASAQGYEQYF. The CDR3, as DNA: TGTGCCAGCGCACAGGGCTACGAGCAGTACTTC.

This sequence joins TRBV28 and TRBJ2-7; perhaps TRBD2 as D (5 bases). Germline lookup yields CDR1 MDHEN and CDR2 SYDVKM. The CDR3 contains 18 residues. Deletions cut 4 bases from V and 3 bases from J, with 25 bases between. The CDR3 here is CASSSVLSGVKKNYEQYF. CDR3 coding DNA: TGTGCCAGCAGTTCCGTCCTGAGCGGAGTCAAAAAAAACTACGAGCAGTACTTC.

This rearrangement joins TRBV27 to TRBJ2-2, with D possibly matching TRBD1 (6 bases). The CDR3 totals 15 residues. Trimming shortened V by 7 bases and J by 1 base, and 13 bases separated the two germline ends. Looked up from germline, CDR1 is MNHEY and CDR2 is SMNVEV (reference sequence). The CDR3 DNA sequence: TGTGCCAGCACCTTACTGGGACAGAACACCGGGGAGCTGTTTTTT. It encodes CASTLLGQNTGELFF.

This clone was found once. This sequence joins TRBV7-9 and TRBJ2-7; no clear D. The germline CDR1 and CDR2 sequences are SEHNR and FQNEAQ (reference sequence). This CDR3 region has 13 residues. V was trimmed by 5 bases and J by 3 bases, leaving 11 bases between them. The CDR3, as DNA: TGTGCCAGCAGCCGTCTGGGGAACTACGAGCAGTACTTC. This sequence encodes CASSRLGNYEQYF.

V and J are TRBV5-1 and TRBJ2-1, with D maybe TRBD2 (6 bases). V was trimmed by 0 bases and J by 4 bases, leaving 14 bases between them. The length of the CDR3 is 16 residues. Germline V CDR1 and CDR2: SGHRS, YFSETQ. The CDR3 protein is CASSLEEGRLYNEQFF. CDR3 DNA: TGCGCCAGCAGCTTGGAGGAGGGGAGGCTATACAATGAGCAGTTCTTC. Combining the CDR3 with reference TRBV5-1 and TRBJ2-1 gives the whole variable domain KAGVTQTPRYLIKTRGQQVTLSCSPISGHRSVSWYQQTPGQGLQFLFEYFSETQRNKGNFPGRFSGRQFSNSRSEMNVSTLELGDSALYLCASSLEEGRLYNEQFFGPGTRLTVL.

V is TRBV27 and J is TRBJ2-1; tentatively, D is TRBD2 (7 bases). This CDR3 is built from 15 residues. Per germline, CDR1 MNHEY and CDR2 SMNVEV (reference sequence). The V gene lost 7 bases and the J gene lost 3 bases, with 16 bases spanning the gap. The CDR3 DNA reads TGTGCCAGCACCCGGGGGCGGGAGTACTACAATGAGCAGTTCTTC. Residues: CASTRGREYYNEQFF.

This clone was found once. The chain uses TRBV10-3 and TRBJ2-7; tentatively, D is TRBD1 (6 bases). This CDR3 is 15 amino acids long. With 1 base removed from V and 3 bases from J, the gap between germline ends came to 13 bases. The germline gives CDR1 ENHRY, CDR2 SYGVKD. The CDR3: CAISEYGTSSYEQYF. DNA for the CDR3: TGTGCCATCAGTGAGTACGGGACAAGCAGCTACGAGCAGTACTTC.

The V and J genes are TRBV12-5 and TRBJ2-1; D could derive from TRBD1 or TRBD2 (5 bases each). Germline CDR1 is LGHNT and CDR2 is FRNRAP. This CDR3 comprises 17 residues. Between the trimmed V and J ends, which lost 4 bases and 4 bases, there was a span of 20 bases. In DNA form, the CDR3 reads TGTGCTAGTGGTTCCGGGACGTCCTCTAGTTCATACAATGAGCAGTTCTTC. It specifies CASGSGTSSSSYNEQFF.

The chain recombines TRBV11-2 with TRBJ2-5; D is ambiguous. The germline V gene encodes CDR1 SGHAT and CDR2 FQNNGV. V lost 4 bases to trimming and J lost 4 bases, with 10 bases between them. The CDR3 extends over 13 amino acids. DNA for the CDR3: TGTGCCAGCAGCTCTCGGACGGTAGAGACCCAGTACTTC. Residues: CASSSRTVETQYF. The full variable domain, rest sourced from reference TRBV11-2 and TRBJ2-5, is EAGVAQSPRYKIIEKRQSVAFWCNPISGHATLYWYQQILGQGPKLLIQFQNNGVVDDSQLPKDRFSAERLKGVDSTLKIQPAKLEDSAVYLCASSSRTVETQYFGPGTRLLVL.

This chain links TRBV6-6 with TRBJ2-1; the D gene is possibly TRBD2 (6 bases). V lost 2 bases to trimming and J lost 4 bases, with 15 bases between them. Germline CDR1 MNHNY, CDR2 SVGAGI (reference sequence). There are 16 residues in the CDR3. For the CDR3, the DNA is TGTGCCAGCAGTTACAGCGGGTCTAGCCCATACAATGAGCAGTTCTTC. Protein product: CASSYSGSSPYNEQFF.

The chain combines TRBV7-8 with TRBJ2-3; D possibly corresponds to TRBD1 (6 bases). Trimming stripped 5 bases from V and 2 bases from J, with 11 bases between. The CDR3 spans 14 residues. Germline values: CDR1 SGHVS, CDR2 FQNEAQ. CDR3 in DNA: TGTGCCAGCAGCGAAACAGGGCCCACAGATACGCAGTATTTT. Protein sequence: CASSETGPTDTQYF.

The CDR3 here is CAGRGAGEDTQYF. CDR3 sequence (DNA): TGTGCCGGTCGCGGAGCGGGAGAAGATACGCAGTATTTT. The chain couples TRBV11-2 to TRBJ2-3; 8 positions agree with TRBD2. The germline V gene encodes CDR1 SGHAT and CDR2 FQNNGV. The CDR3 extends over 13 amino acids. The V gene end was trimmed by 11 bases and the J gene end by 5 bases; junction bases not matched to a gene: 9.

The chain has TRBV27 and TRBJ1-5; possible D gene TRBD1, 6 bases. From germline, CDR1 is MNHEY and CDR2 SMNVEV (reference sequence). V was trimmed by 7 bases and J by 3 bases, leaving 16 bases between them. The CDR3 is made up of 15 amino acids. The CDR3 sequence is CASKVGGQNNQPQHF. In DNA, the CDR3 is TGTGCCAGCAAGGTCGGGGGGCAAAACAATCAGCCCCAGCATTTT.

The V gene is TRBV5-6, the J gene TRBJ2-7; possible D gene TRBD1, 6 bases. The V end lost 1 base, the J end lost 5 bases, and 16 bases lay between the germline ends. The germline V gene encodes CDR1 SGHDT and CDR2 YYEEEE. The CDR3 has 15 residues. CDR3 in amino acids: CASSLWPYRVHEQYF. The CDR3 coding sequence is TGTGCCAGCAGCTTGTGGCCTTACAGGGTCCACGAGCAGTACTTC.

The rearrangement joins TRBV7-9 to TRBJ1-5, with unresolved D. V was trimmed by 2 bases and J by 4 bases, leaving 6 bases between them. The CDR3 covers 13 residues. CDR1 is SEHNR, CDR2 FQNEAQ, per germline (reference sequence). This CDR3 is CASSLNINQPQHF. The CDR3 DNA follows: TGTGCCAGCAGCTTAAACATTAATCAGCCCCAGCATTTT.

The chain carries TRBV4-3 and TRBJ2-3; 9 bases line up with TRBD2. The CDR3 runs to 16 residues. V shed 4 bases and J 4 bases; nucleotides not matched to a gene: 9. Germline V gene sequence: CDR1 LGHNA, CDR2 YSLEER. The CDR3 DNA reads as TGCGCCAGCAGCCCTGGTAGCGGGAGTCTAGCAGATACGCAGTATTTT. Translated, it gives CASSPGSGSLADTQYF.

The chain's CDR3 is CASSSLAGGGTDTQYF. The CDR3 DNA reads as TGTGCCAGCAGCTCCCTAGCGGGAGGGGGTACAGATACGCAGTATTTT. The rearrangement uses TRBV7-8 and TRBJ2-3; the match to TRBD2 covers 12 bases. Losses at the gene ends were 4 bases for V and 3 bases for J; bases not matched to a gene: 5. The CDR3 extends over 16 amino acids. Germline V gives CDR1 SGHVS, CDR2 FQNEAQ.

The rearrangement links TRBV15 to TRBJ2-3; D is undetermined. V was pared by 0 bases and J by 4 bases, with 2 bases between. Germline V gives CDR1 LNHNV, CDR2 YYDKDF (reference sequence). The CDR3 length is 12 residues. CDR3 protein: CATSREADTQYF. The CDR3, as DNA: TGTGCCACCAGCAGAGAAGCAGATACGCAGTATTTT. Variable domain in full (rest from reference TRBV15 and TRBJ2-3): DAMVIQNPRYQVTQFGKPVTLSCSQTLNHNVMYWYQQKSSQAPKLLFHYYDKDFNNEADTPDNFQSRRPNTSFCFLDIRSPGLGDTAMYLCATSREADTQYFGPGTRLTVL.

This chain uses TRBV29-1 with TRBJ1-1; D is uncertain. V shed 6 bases and J shed 4 bases, with 15 bases lying between them. This CDR3 region has 13 residues. Germline lookup yields CDR1 SQVTM and CDR2 ANQGSEA. CDR3 protein: CSVEPTLTTEAFF. CDR3 nucleotide sequence: TGCAGCGTCGAGCCGACCCTGACCACTGAAGCTTTCTTT.

This chain joins TRBV4-3 and TRBJ2-7; TRBD1 is a possible D gene (7 bases). This CDR3 spans 14 amino acids. Deletions cut 3 bases from V and 1 base from J, with 10 bases between. CDR1 LGHNA and CDR2 YSLEER come from the germline V gene. For the CDR3, the DNA is TGCGCCAGCAGCCAGGCGGGACAGTCCTACGAGCAGTACTTC. Amino acids: CASSQAGQSYEQYF.

This clone was seen only once. The rearrangement joins TRBV28 to TRBJ1-1, with 8 bases that match TRBD1. The germline V gene has CDR1 MDHEN and CDR2 SYDVKM. CDR3 length equals 16 residues. With 3 bases clipped from V and 4 bases from J, the junction kept 10 bases outside the gene matches. CDR3 sequence: CASSFPTGQGGTEAFF. CDR3 bases: TGTGCCAGCAGTTTCCCCACCGGACAGGGCGGCACTGAAGCTTTCTTT.